This T cell receptor (beta chain) came from a study of blood T cell repertoires in COVID-19. Across the study: Sources were T cells, B-cell-depleted T cells, or PBMCs; the material itself was cDNA or gDNA.

Participants came from 20 to 25 US areas, aged roughly 18 to 100 years. Assignments of participants to cohorts depended upon their own reported clinical history. The table came from immunoSEQ multiplex PCR; TCRdb's copy has only in-frame clones and leaves some out. Here the sample spans around 250,000 clones, around nine tenths being singletons. Looked up from germline, CDR1 is MDHEN and CDR2 is SYDVKM. Trimming took 6 bases from V and 5 from J, leaving 18 bases between them. The CDR3 has 15 residues. This TCR derives from a woman aged 50 to 60 who had recovered from COVID-19. Specimen: PBMCs or T cells enriched from blood (not recorded which). The V call is TRBV28, the J call TRBJ2-3; weak D call: TRBD2 (5 bases). This chain's CDR3 is CASSPADQRIDTQYF. DNA for the CDR3: TGTGCCAGCAGCCCTGCTGATCAGCGGATAGATACGCAGTATTTT.